Listed below are T cell receptor beta chains from one sample, sequenced in a study of blood T cell repertoires in COVID-19. Repertoires were generated with immunoSEQ multiplex PCR, while TCRdb's copy carries only in-frame clones and drops some. The data show about 180,000 clones, roughly 77% seen once. The sequenced material came from peripheral blood. These receptors were taken from a man between 65 and 85 years old with active or convalescent COVID-19. CDR3s include the opening cysteine and the closing phenylalanine or tryptophan. D genes are given only for firm matches. Clone size is given for some rows only: seen once, a few or many times, or a class if the clone is expanded.

j_call v_call clone_size d_call cdr3_aa cdr3_nt
TRBJ2-7 TRBV28 - - CASSTAVSGPLYEQYF TGTGCCAGCAGTACCGCCGTAAGCGGGCCCCTTTACGAGCAGTACTTC
TRBJ1-4 TRBV18 - - CASSPREALDEKLFF TGTGCCAGCTCACCCCGAGAAGCTCTCGATGAAAAACTGTTTTTT
TRBJ1-5 TRBV15 - TRBD1 CATSIDRGHQPQHF TGTGCCACCAGCATAGACAGGGGTCATCAGCCCCAGCATTTT
TRBJ1-1 TRBV6-5 - - CASSYSRGTRASFF TGTGCCAGCAGTTACTCGAGGGGGACAAGGGCCTCCTTCTTT
TRBJ1-5 TRBV6-5 - - CASSPQEFSNQPQHF TGTGCCAGCAGTCCACAGGAATTCAGCAATCAGCCCCAGCATTTT
TRBJ1-2 TRBV2 - - CASTYENYGYTF TGTGCCAGCACTTATGAGAACTATGGCTACACCTTC
TRBJ1-5 TRBV10-1 - - CASSLQGRQPQHF TGCGCCAGCAGTTTACAGGGACGTCAGCCCCAGCATTTT
TRBJ1-1 TRBV27 - - CASIRRGGTEAFF TGTGCCAGCATCCGGAGGGGAGGCACTGAAGCTTTCTTT
TRBJ2-3 TRBV5-1 few TRBD2 CASSVLAGSTDTQYF TGCGCCAGCAGTGTGCTAGCGGGGAGCACAGATACGCAGTATTTT
TRBJ1-5 TRBV24-1 - TRBD1 CAALFGTGNGQPQHF TGTGCCGCCTTATTCGGGACAGGGAATGGTCAGCCCCAGCATTTT
TRBJ1-1 TRBV5-1 - - CASSQGRGLMNTEAFF TGCGCCAGCAGCCAGGGAAGGGGCCTCATGAACACTGAAGCTTTCTTT
TRBJ2-3 TRBV6-6 once TRBD2 CASNGPGGADTQYF TGTGCCAGCAATGGGCCGGGAGGGGCAGATACGCAGTATTTT
TRBJ2-1 TRBV10-2 - TRBD2 CASSEVSRGGLSSNNEQFF TGCGCCAGCAGTGAGGTTAGCCGGGGGGGGCTTAGTTCCAACAATGAGCAGTTCTTC
TRBJ2-2 TRBV5-1 - TRBD1 CASSFGTGGNTGELFF TGCGCCAGCAGCTTTGGGACAGGGGGAAACACCGGGGAGCTGTTTTTT
TRBJ2-7 TRBV27 - - CASSLFGGSYEQYF TGTGCCAGCAGTTTATTCGGCGGGTCCTACGAGCAGTACTTC
TRBJ1-1 TRBV19 few - CASSIGVGQMLNTEAFF TGTGCCAGTAGTATAGGTGTAGGACAGATGTTAAACACTGAAGCTTTCTTT